This TCR beta chain was identified during a study of blood T cell repertoires in COVID-19. On the study more broadly: The United States, Italy and Spain provided the acute and convalescent COVID-19 samples. T cells, B-cell-depleted T cells, or PBMCs provided the cDNA or gDNA that served as material.

Original data processing: From reference gene primer amplification, estimates of nucleated cell counts were derived. Generated by immunoSEQ multiplex PCR, the TCRdb table keeps only in-frame clones and is missing some. V and J calls and clone size are those listed in that table; D and trimming were worked out from the DNA. The table lists about 260,000 clones, less than 90% of them singletons. CDR3 length: 12 amino acids. Trimming pared 4 bases from V and 3 bases from J, leaving 7 bases between. The germline CDR1 and CDR2 sequences are SQVTM and ANQGSEA. The specimen was peripheral blood. The chain has TRBV29-1 and TRBJ1-3; D call uncertain. This TCR came from a man aged 55 to 70 who had recovered from COVID-19. The CDR3 DNA reads as TGCAGCGTTGCAGACTTTGGAAACACCATATATTTT. Protein sequence: CSVADFGNTIYF.